The 26 T cell receptor beta chains in this list originate from one sample, sequenced in a study of T cells in Graves' hyperthyroidism and ophthalmopathy. The TCR beta CDR3 regions underwent amplification using RNA transcripts as the source. TCR CDR3 underwent first-round RT-PCR with the HTBI primer set. TCRdb used MiXCR to reprocess the multiplex PCR reads, holding one entry per CDR3 protein. The data hold 300,000 to 350,000 distinct CDR3 sequences, with 21% observed a single time. Specimen: blood. Source of these receptors: a woman aged 45-59 years with Graves' hyperthyroidism.

This clonotype was seen repeatedly, ten times or more. This chain joins TRBV5-1 and TRBJ1-1; 7 nucleotides align to TRBD1. Germline CDR1 is SGHRS and CDR2 is YFSETQ. Germline trimming cut 7 bases from V and 1 base from J; bases unmatched to any gene: 4. This CDR3 spans 13 amino acids. For the CDR3, the DNA is TGCGCCAGCCTTGGACAGGCGAACACTGAAGCTTTCTTT. Its protein is CASLGQANTEAFF.

This clonotype showed up just a few times. This chain joins TRBV14 and TRBJ2-5; 11 bases are shared with TRBD1. J was trimmed by 1 base and V by 0 bases; bases with no gene match: 7. The CDR3 runs to 18 residues. The germline V gene encodes CDR1 SGHDN and CDR2 FVKESK. CDR3: CASSQDLPGQGVQETQYF. CDR3 nucleotides: TGTGCCAGCAGCCAAGACCTGCCGGGACAGGGGGTCCAAGAGACCCAGTACTTC.

J is TRBJ2-3 and V is TRBV19; D unclear. The V gene's germline CDR1 is LNHDA and CDR2 SQIVND (reference sequence). The CDR3 is made up of 14 amino acids. V lost 5 bases to trimming and J lost 0 bases, with 9 bases between them. The CDR3 nucleotides are TGTGCCAGTAGTTACGCCGGTAGCACAGATACGCAGTATTTT. This gives the protein CASSYAGSTDTQYF.

At least ten counts were recorded for this clonotype. The CDR3 loop is CASSLYLAANTGELFF. The CDR3 coding sequence is TGCGCCAGCAGCTTGTATCTAGCAGCGAACACCGGGGAGCTGTTTTTT. This chain connects TRBV5-1 to TRBJ2-2; a weak D match, TRBD2 (5 bases). The CDR3 runs to 16 residues. Germline values: CDR1 SGHRS, CDR2 YFSETQ. V lost 1 base, J lost 0 bases, and 10 bases lay in between. The complete variable domain, with remaining parts taken from reference TRBV5-1 and TRBJ2-2, reads KAGVTQTPRYLIKTRGQQVTLSCSPISGHRSVSWYQQTPGQGLQFLFEYFSETQRNKGNFPGRFSGRQFSNSRSEMNVSTLELGDSALYLCASSLYLAANTGELFFGEGSRLTVL.

This clonotype was found many times. The rearrangement uses TRBV30 and TRBJ1-2; D gene unclear. The length of the CDR3 is 16 residues. V shed 1 base and J shed 2 bases, with 17 bases lying between them. From germline, CDR1 is GTSNPN and CDR2 SVGIG (reference sequence). Written as DNA, the CDR3 is TGTGCCTGGAGTGAACCCCCGTGGGGTTCCAACTATGGCTACACCTTC. Its protein product is CAWSEPPWGSNYGYTF.

The chain joins TRBV7-3 to TRBJ2-1; 12 bases match TRBD2. With 6 bases clipped from V and 0 bases from J, the junction kept 3 bases outside the gene matches. Germline lookup yields CDR1 SGHTA and CDR2 FQGTGA. This CDR3 region has 16 residues. This chain's CDR3 is CASRSSGGASYNEQFF. Here the CDR3 DNA reads TGTGCCAGCAGGTCTAGCGGGGGGGCCTCCTACAATGAGCAGTTCTTC.

This clonotype came up many times. The chain uses TRBV6-1 and TRBJ2-3; D ambiguous. V lost 7 bases and J lost 4, with 15 bases in between. The germline gives CDR1 MNHNS, CDR2 SASEGT. This CDR3 has 14 residues. Here the CDR3 DNA reads TGTGCCAGCAACCAACTCGGCCCCGCAGATACGCAGTATTTT. This codes for CASNQLGPADTQYF.

This clonotype was detected only once. The chain combines TRBV12-3 or TRBV12-4 with TRBJ2-2, with 9 bases lining up with TRBD2. With 7 bases clipped from V and 5 bases from J, the junction kept 2 bases outside the gene matches. The CDR3 totals 13 residues. The CDR3 DNA sequence: TGTGCCAGCATAGCGGGGGAAACCGGGGAGCTGTTTTTT. Protein: CASIAGETGELFF.

The genes are TRBV27 and TRBJ1-3; D unclear. CDR3 length equals 11 residues. From germline, CDR1 is MNHEY and CDR2 SMNVEV (reference sequence). Trimming shortened V by 7 bases and J by 3 bases, and 4 bases separated the two germline ends. CDR3 DNA sequence: TGTGCCAGCACAGATGGAAACACCATATATTTT. It encodes CASTDGNTIYF.

This clonotype was counted a few times. Germline and junction disagree at one end, which may indicate a read error. CDR3 nucleotides: TGTGCCTGGAGTTTTGGGTTAGGAGGAGGCAATGAGCAGTCCTTC. Its protein product is CAWSFGLGGGNEQSF. This sequence joins TRBV30 and TRBJ2-1; weak D call: TRBD2 (5 bases). The CDR3 runs 15 residues. CDR1 is GTSNPN, CDR2 SVGIG, per germline (reference sequence).

The genes are TRBV14 and TRBJ2-6, with 7 bases matching TRBD1. Germline lookup yields CDR1 SGHDN and CDR2 FVKESK. V dropped 3 bases and J dropped 0; count of bases not matched to a gene: 8. CDR3 length: 18 residues. The CDR3 bases are TGTGCCAGCAGCCACAGGGACAGTATACTCTCTGGGGCCAACGTCCTGACTTTC. This encodes CASSHRDSILSGANVLTF.

This chain joins TRBV28 and TRBJ1-6, with 7 bases aligning to TRBD1. CDR1 MDHEN and CDR2 SYDVKM come from the germline V gene. This CDR3 is built from 15 residues. J gave up 5 bases and V 3 bases, and 4 bases lay outside the gene matches. CDR3 region: CASSLLQGHNSPLHF. The CDR3 nucleotides are TGTGCCAGCAGTTTGCTACAGGGGCATAATTCACCCCTCCACTTT.

Many counts were recorded for this clonotype. The chain employs TRBV19 and TRBJ2-7, with no clear D. This CDR3 spans 17 amino acids. Germline CDR1 is LNHDA and CDR2 is SQIVND (reference sequence). V was trimmed by 0 bases and J by 3 bases, leaving 18 bases between them. CDR3 sequence (DNA): TGTGCCAGTAGTATAGATCCGGGCCATCCCAAGGGCTACGAGCAGTACTTC. Translated, it gives CASSIDPGHPKGYEQYF.

This clonotype was recorded many times. The V call is TRBV6-1, the J call TRBJ1-2, with 9 positions matching TRBD1. Per the germline V gene, CDR1 is MNHNS and CDR2 is SASEGT. CDR3 length: 14 amino acids. J lost 8 bases, V lost 7 bases, and 11 bases had no gene match. The chain's CDR3 is CASKTTGGFQGYTF. Written as DNA, the CDR3 is TGTGCCAGCAAAACGACAGGGGGGTTTCAAGGCTACACCTTC.

This clonotype has a count of ten or more. The junction differs from germline at one of its ends, possibly a read error. This chain uses TRBV12-3 or TRBV12-4 with TRBJ2-1, with D perhaps matching TRBD1 or TRBD2 (5 bases each). There are 12 residues in the CDR3. This chain's CDR3 is CASRLGEWEQFF. CDR3 in DNA: TGTGCCAGCAGATTAGGGGAGTGGGAGCAGTTCTTC.

In its sample, this clonotype was seen a few times. The rearrangement links TRBV2 to TRBJ1-4, with 8 nucleotides matching TRBD1. The CDR3 is made up of 15 amino acids. CDR1 is SNHLY and CDR2 is FYNNEI in the germline V gene. The V and J ends lost 7 bases and 8 bases, in that order; junction bases with no gene match: 12. In DNA, the CDR3 is TGTGCCAGCACCCAGGGAGGGACAGGCGGGGAAAAACTGTTTTTT. The encoded protein is CASTQGGTGGEKLFF.

The sample holds many counts of this clonotype. The chain joins TRBV28 to TRBJ1-4; TRBD1 matches at 8 bases. The CDR3 is 15 residues long. The J segment lost 4 bases and the V segment lost 6 bases, leaving 7 bases of the junction unmatched. In germline, CDR1 is MDHEN, CDR2 SYDVKM. The chain's CDR3 is CASSLGQGYNEKLFF. In DNA, the CDR3 is TGTGCCAGCAGCCTCGGACAGGGCTATAATGAAAAACTGTTTTTT.

In this sample, this clonotype turned up a few times. The chain couples TRBV6-1 to TRBJ2-7; 13 bases fit TRBD2. The CDR3 length is 13 residues. The germline gives CDR1 MNHNS, CDR2 SASEGT. The J segment lost 4 bases and the V segment lost 8 bases, leaving 2 bases of the junction unmatched. The CDR3 DNA follows: TGTGCCAGCCAGACTAGCGGGGGGTACGAGCAGTACTTC. It yields the protein CASQTSGGYEQYF.

The chain employs TRBV19 and TRBJ2-2; 7 positions agree with TRBD2. V lost 10 bases and J lost 4; bases outside the gene matches: 15. This CDR3 comprises 16 residues. The germline V gene encodes CDR1 LNHDA and CDR2 SQIVND (reference sequence). In DNA, the CDR3 is TGTGCCACCAAAGGGGCGGGAGTTCGTGGCACCGGGGAGCTGTTTTTT. Translated: CATKGAGVRGTGELFF.

The table lists this clonotype with many counts. The gene calls are TRBV28 and TRBJ2-1, with 7 positions matching TRBD2. There are 13 residues in the CDR3. The germline CDR1 and CDR2 sequences are MDHEN and SYDVKM. The ends lost 8 bases at V and 7 bases at J; junction bases unmatched: 8. DNA for the CDR3: TGTGCCAGCGCGCCGGGACTAAAAAATGAGCAGTTCTTC. Residues: CASAPGLKNEQFF.

The rearrangement uses TRBV7-3 and TRBJ2-3, with D perhaps matching TRBD1 (5 bases). CDR3 length: 13 residues. Germline CDR1 is SGHTA and CDR2 is FQGTGA. The ends were cut back, 5 bases at V and 3 bases at J, with 9 bases in the middle. CDR3 nucleotides: TGTGCCAGCAGCCTGGACATTACAGATACGCAGTATTTT. It codes for CASSLDITDTQYF. Full variable domain (missing parts from reference TRBV7-3 and TRBJ2-3): GAGVSQTPSNKVTEKGKYVELRCDPISGHTALYWYRQSLGQGPEFLIYFQGTGAADDSGLPNDRFFAVRPEGSVSTLKIQRTERGDSAVYLCASSLDITDTQYFGPGTRLTVL.

Ten or more counts support this clonotype. This sequence joins TRBV3-1 and TRBJ1-1, with 7 bases matching TRBD1. The CDR3 contains 12 residues. Germline assignment: CDR1 LGHDT and CDR2 YNNKEL (reference sequence). Trimming took 6 bases from V and 8 from J; bases not matched to a gene: 6. CDR3 DNA: TGTGCCAGCAGTCCAGGGGGGTTGGAAGCTTTCTTT. This translates into CASSPGGLEAFF.

In its sample, this clonotype was seen many times. The chain is built from TRBV7-9 and TRBJ1-2, with 9 bases matching TRBD1. The length of the CDR3 is 18 residues. Looked up from germline, CDR1 is SEHNR and CDR2 is FQNEAQ (reference sequence). V shed 5 bases and J 3 bases; nucleotides not matched to a gene: 16. The CDR3 coding sequence is TGTGCCAGCAGCCCTTCTGGGACAGGGAGAGCCTCCGACTATGGCTACACCTTC. It encodes CASSPSGTGRASDYGYTF.

This chain links TRBV20-1 with TRBJ2-7; the match to TRBD2 covers 13 bases. This CDR3 spans 16 amino acids. Germline CDR1 is DFQATT and CDR2 is SNEGSKA (reference sequence). Trimming cost V 1 base and J 3 bases; bases outside gene matches: 6. CDR3 nucleotides: TGCAGTGCTAGAGGGGGGACTAGCGGGATTCACTACGAGCAGTACTTC. It encodes CSARGGTSGIHYEQYF.

V and J are TRBV3-1 and TRBJ2-3, with 10 bases fitting TRBD2. Germline V lookup: CDR1 LGHDT, CDR2 YNNKEL (reference sequence). The CDR3 spans 16 residues. With V trimmed by 4 bases and J by 5 bases, 9 bases remained unmatched. The CDR3 bases are TGTGCCAGCAGCCCGGCTAGCGGGAGTCTTGGAGATACGCAGTATTTT. It encodes CASSPASGSLGDTQYF.

This clonotype has at least ten counts. The chain has TRBV18 and TRBJ2-5; D remains unclear. Germline V gives CDR1 KGHSH, CDR2 LQKENI. The CDR3 spans 14 residues. V was shortened by 3 bases and J by 1 base, with 9 bases between the two germline ends. The CDR3 is CASSPGSFQETQYF. In nucleotides, the CDR3 is TGTGCCAGCTCACCGGGCTCTTTCCAAGAGACCCAGTACTTC.